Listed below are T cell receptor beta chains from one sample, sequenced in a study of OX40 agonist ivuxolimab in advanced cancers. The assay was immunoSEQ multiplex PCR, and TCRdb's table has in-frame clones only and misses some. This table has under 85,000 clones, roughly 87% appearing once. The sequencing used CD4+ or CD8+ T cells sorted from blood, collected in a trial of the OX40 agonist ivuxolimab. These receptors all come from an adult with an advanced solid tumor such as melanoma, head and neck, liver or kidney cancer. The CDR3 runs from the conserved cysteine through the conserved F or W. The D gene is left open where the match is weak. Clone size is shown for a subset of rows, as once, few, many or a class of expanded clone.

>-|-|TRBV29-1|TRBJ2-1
TGCAGCGTTGAAACCTTACAGCGCAATGAGCAGTTCTTC
CSVETLQRNEQFF
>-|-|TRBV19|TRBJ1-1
TGTGCCAGTAGTATTGGGGGAAGCGCTGAAGCTTTCTTT
CASSIGGSAEAFF
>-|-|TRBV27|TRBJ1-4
TGTGCCAGCAGCCCCTTAAGGGAACCTAATGAAAAACTGTTTTTT
CASSPLREPNEKLFF
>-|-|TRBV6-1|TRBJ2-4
TGTGCCAGCAGTGAAGCCCAGGGGTTAGCCAAAAACATTCAGTACTTC
CASSEAQGLAKNIQYF
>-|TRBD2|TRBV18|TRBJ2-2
TGTGCCAGCTCACCGCGGGAGACATCGAACACCGGGGAGCTGTTTTTT
CASSPRETSNTGELFF
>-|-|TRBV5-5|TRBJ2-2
TGTGCCAGCAGCTTCAGGGTCACCGGGGAGCTGTTTTTT
CASSFRVTGELFF
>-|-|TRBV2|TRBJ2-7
TGTGCCAGCAGTGCCCCGTTTATGCACGAGCAGTACTTC
CASSAPFMHEQYF
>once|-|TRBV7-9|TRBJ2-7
TGTGCCAGCAGCTTAACTGACGACGAGCAGTACTTC
CASSLTDDEQYF
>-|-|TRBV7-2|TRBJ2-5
TGTGCCAGCAGCCCCCAAGGGGGGTTAGGGGAGACCCAGTACTTC
CASSPQGGLGETQYF
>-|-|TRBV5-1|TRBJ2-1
TGCGCCAGCAGTAAAAGCGGGCTGAACAATGAGCAGTTCTTC
CASSKSGLNNEQFF
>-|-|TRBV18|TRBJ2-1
TGTGCCAGCTCACCACCGTCGACACGACAGGTCAATGAGCAGTTCTTC
CASSPPSTRQVNEQFF
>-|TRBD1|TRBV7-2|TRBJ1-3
TGTGCCAGCAGCCCGGACAGGGGCTCTGGAAACACCATATATTTT
CASSPDRGSGNTIYF
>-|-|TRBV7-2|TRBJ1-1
TGTGCCAGCAGCTTAGCCCTCGGGTTGAACACTGAAGCTTTCTTT
CASSLALGLNTEAFF
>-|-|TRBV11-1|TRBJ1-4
TGTGCCAGCAGCCAAGGCACACCCAATGAAAAACTGTTTTTT
CASSQGTPNEKLFF
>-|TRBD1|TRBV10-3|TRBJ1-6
TGTGCCAGAGAACGACAGGGTGATAATTCACCCCTCCACTTT
CARERQGDNSPLHF
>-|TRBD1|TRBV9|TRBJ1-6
TGTGCCAGCAGCGCGGGACAGCCCCCTACCAATAATTCACCCCTCCACTTT
CASSAGQPPTNNSPLHF
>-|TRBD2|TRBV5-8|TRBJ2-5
TGTGCCAGCAGCTTGGGGACTAGCGGCACTCAAGAGACCCAGTACTTC
CASSLGTSGTQETQYF
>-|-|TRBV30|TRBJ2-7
TGTGCCTTACGACAGATCTCCTACGAGCAGTACTTC
CALRQISYEQYF
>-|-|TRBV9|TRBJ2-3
TGTGCCAGCAGCGTAGTCGGGGGGCAAGATACGCAGTATTTT
CASSVVGGQDTQYF
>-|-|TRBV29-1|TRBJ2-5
TGCAGCGTTACACAGGGAGGCCAAGAGACCCAGTACTTC
CSVTQGGQETQYF
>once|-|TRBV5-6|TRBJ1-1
TGTGCCAGCAGCAGGGGTGCGCTGAACACTGAAGCTTTCTTT
CASSRGALNTEAFF
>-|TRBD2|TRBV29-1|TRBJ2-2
TGCAGCGTTGCTACTAGCGCCGGGGGGGAGCTGTTTTTT
CSVATSAGGELFF
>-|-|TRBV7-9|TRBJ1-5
TGTGCCAGCAGCTTAGTAGGGCCCGGGCAGCCCCAGCATTTT
CASSLVGPGQPQHF
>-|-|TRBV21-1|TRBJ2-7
TGTGCCAGCAGCAAAGTCAGGCGGGACAGGGCCCAATACGAGCAGTACTTC
CASSKVRRDRAQYEQYF
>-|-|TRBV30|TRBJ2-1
TGTGCCTGGAGGCCACCTAGCTTGACGATCTACAATGAGCAGTTCTTC
CAWRPPSLTIYNEQFF
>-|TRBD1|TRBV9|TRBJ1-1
TGTGCCAGCAGCGTAGGTGGCTTGCGACAGGGGGCGCACGGGGCTTTCTTT
CASSVGGLRQGAHGAFF
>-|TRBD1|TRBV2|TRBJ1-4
TGTGCCAGCAGAACTAACAGGGGCGGTAATGAAAAACTGTTTTTT
CASRTNRGGNEKLFF
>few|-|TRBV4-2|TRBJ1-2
TGTGCCAGCAGCCATGACACCAACTATGGCTACACCTTC
CASSHDTNYGYTF
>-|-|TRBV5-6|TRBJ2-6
TGTGCCAGCAGCCCCTCTGGGGCCAACGTCCTGACTTTC
CASSPSGANVLTF
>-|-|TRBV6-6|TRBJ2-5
TGTGCCAGCAGTTACCCCGGGGCTTCGGAGACCCAGTACTTC
CASSYPGASETQYF
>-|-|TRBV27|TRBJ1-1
TGTGCCAGCAGTTTGATTAGGGGGGGCGTTACCACCCGATCCGCTTTCTTT
CASSLIRGGVTTRSAFF
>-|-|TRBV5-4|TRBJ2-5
TGTGCCAGCAGGGGGAGTGGAGTAGAGACCCAGTACTTC
CASRGSGVETQYF
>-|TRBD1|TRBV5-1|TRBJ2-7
TGCGCCAGCAGTCTCGGGACAGGGGACCTCTACGAGCAGTACTTC
CASSLGTGDLYEQYF
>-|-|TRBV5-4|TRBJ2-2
TGTGCCAGCAGCTTATTCACCGGGGAGCTGTTTTTT
CASSLFTGELFF
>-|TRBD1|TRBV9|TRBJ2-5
TGTGCCAGCAGCGTAGAGGGGGCGATAGGGGAGACCCAGTACTTC
CASSVEGAIGETQYF
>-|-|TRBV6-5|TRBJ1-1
TGTGCCAGCAGTTACGGGCAGTTGAACACTGAAGCTTTCTTT
CASSYGQLNTEAFF
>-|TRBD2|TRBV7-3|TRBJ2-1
TGTGCCAGCAGCCGACCAATAGGTATAGCGGGGCCGTACAATGAGCAGTTCTTC
CASSRPIGIAGPYNEQFF
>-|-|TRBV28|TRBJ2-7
TGTGCCAGCAGTTTATTTCGCTACGAGCAGTACTTC
CASSLFRYEQYF
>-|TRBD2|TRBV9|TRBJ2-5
TGTGCCAGCAGCGTAAGCGGGGGGGTACTCCAAGAGACCCAGTACTTC
CASSVSGGVLQETQYF
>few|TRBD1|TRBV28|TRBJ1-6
TGTGCCAGCAGGGGACAGGGGAGTGGGGTTAATTCACCCCTCCACTTT
CASRGQGSGVNSPLHF
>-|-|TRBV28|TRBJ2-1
TGTGCCAGCAGTTCCCGGGGGAGGAGTGAGCAGTTCTTC
CASSSRGRSEQFF